The present T cell receptor beta chain was sequenced within a study of memory CD4+ T cells and cytomegalovirus serostatus. Study-level background: This sample comes from healthy Belgian adults, 9 CMV seropositive, approximately 24 seronegative.

The repertoire was sequenced with immunoSEQ multiplex PCR; TCRdb's copy has only in-frame clones and lacks some. The profile shows tens of thousands of clones, around three quarters of them singletons. The sort gate was single viable CD3+CD4+CD8-CD45RO+ cells for memory CD4+ T cells. After thawing, CD4+ T cells were positively selected. This receptor was taken from an adult in good health and CMV-seropositive. Source material: memory CD4+ T cells from blood.

The DNA of the CDR3 is TGTGCCAGCAGCTCTGGACAGGGCTCTGGAAACACCATATATTTT. Amino acids: CASSSGQGSGNTIYF. This chain connects TRBV7-9 to TRBJ1-3; 8 bases align to TRBD1. Trimming removed 4 bases from V and 0 bases from J; junction bases left unmatched: 2. This CDR3 contains 15 residues. In germline, CDR1 is SEHNR, CDR2 FQNEAQ (reference sequence).